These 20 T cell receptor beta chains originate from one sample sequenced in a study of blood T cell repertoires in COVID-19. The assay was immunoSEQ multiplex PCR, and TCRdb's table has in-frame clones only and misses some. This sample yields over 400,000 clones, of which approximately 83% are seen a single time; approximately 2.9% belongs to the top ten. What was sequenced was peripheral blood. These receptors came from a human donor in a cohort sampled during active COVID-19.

CDR3 sequence (DNA): TGTGCCTGGAACTGGGGTGGCCGGAGGTACGAGCAGTACTTC. Encoded protein: CAWNWGGRRYEQYF. The chain recombines TRBV30 with TRBJ2-7; D may be TRBD2 (5 bases). The ends were cut back, 4 bases at V and 4 bases at J, with 17 bases in the middle. The CDR3 is made up of 14 amino acids. Germline lookup yields CDR1 GTSNPN and CDR2 SVGIG (reference sequence).

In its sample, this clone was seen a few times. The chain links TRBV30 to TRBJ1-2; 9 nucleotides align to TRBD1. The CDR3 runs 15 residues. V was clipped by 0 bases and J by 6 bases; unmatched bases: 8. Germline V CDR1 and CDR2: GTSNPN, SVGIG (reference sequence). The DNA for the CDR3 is TGTGCCTGGAGTGTTCAAACAGGGGGCCTGGATGGCTACACCTTC. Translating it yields CAWSVQTGGLDGYTF.

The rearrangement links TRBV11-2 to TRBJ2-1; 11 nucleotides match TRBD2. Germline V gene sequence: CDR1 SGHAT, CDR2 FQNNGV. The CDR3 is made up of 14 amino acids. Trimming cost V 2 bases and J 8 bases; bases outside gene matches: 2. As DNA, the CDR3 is TGTGCCAGCAGCTTACCTAGCGGGAGGTATGAGCAGTTCTTC. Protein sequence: CASSLPSGRYEQFF.

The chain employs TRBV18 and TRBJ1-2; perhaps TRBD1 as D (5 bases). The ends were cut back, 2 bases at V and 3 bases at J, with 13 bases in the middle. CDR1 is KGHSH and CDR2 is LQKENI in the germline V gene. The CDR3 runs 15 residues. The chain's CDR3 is CASSPESGVYYGYTF. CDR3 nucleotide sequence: TGTGCCAGCTCACCAGAGTCGGGGGTCTACTATGGCTACACCTTC.

For the CDR3, the DNA is TGTGCCATCAGTGGGGCGGACAGGGGGGGCACAGATACGCAGTATTTT. It codes for CAISGADRGGTDTQYF. The V and J genes are TRBV10-3 and TRBJ2-3; 10 positions match TRBD1. This CDR3 spans 16 amino acids. V lost 4 bases and J lost 1; bases outside the gene matches: 5. Germline lookup yields CDR1 ENHRY and CDR2 SYGVKD.

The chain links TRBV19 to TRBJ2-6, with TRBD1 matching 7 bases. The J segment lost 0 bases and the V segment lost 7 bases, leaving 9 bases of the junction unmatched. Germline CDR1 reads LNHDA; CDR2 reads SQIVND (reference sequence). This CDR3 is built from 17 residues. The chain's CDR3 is CASTLTGQASGANVLTF. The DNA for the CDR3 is TGTGCCAGTACCCTCACCGGACAGGCCTCTGGGGCCAACGTCCTGACTTTC.

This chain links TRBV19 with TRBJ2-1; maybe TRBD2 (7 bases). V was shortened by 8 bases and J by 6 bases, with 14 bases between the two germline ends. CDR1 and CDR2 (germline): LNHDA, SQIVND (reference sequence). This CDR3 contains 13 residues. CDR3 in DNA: TGTGCCAGTCCCAACAGGGAGGGCAATGAGCAGTTCTTC. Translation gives CASPNREGNEQFF.

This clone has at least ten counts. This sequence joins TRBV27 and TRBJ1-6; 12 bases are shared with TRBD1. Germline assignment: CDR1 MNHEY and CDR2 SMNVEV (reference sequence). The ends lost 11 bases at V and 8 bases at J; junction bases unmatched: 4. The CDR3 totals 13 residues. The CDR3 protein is CAVGTGGYSPLHF. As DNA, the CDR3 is TGTGCCGTGGGGACAGGGGGCTATTCACCCCTCCACTTT.

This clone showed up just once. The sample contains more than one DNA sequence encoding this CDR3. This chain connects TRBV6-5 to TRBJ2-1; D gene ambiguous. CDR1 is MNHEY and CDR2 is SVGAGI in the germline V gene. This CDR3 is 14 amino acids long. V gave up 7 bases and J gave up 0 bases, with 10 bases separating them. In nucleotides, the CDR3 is TGTGCCAGCACCCCTAGGAGCTCCTACAATGAGCAGTTCTTC. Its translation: CASTPRSSYNEQFF.

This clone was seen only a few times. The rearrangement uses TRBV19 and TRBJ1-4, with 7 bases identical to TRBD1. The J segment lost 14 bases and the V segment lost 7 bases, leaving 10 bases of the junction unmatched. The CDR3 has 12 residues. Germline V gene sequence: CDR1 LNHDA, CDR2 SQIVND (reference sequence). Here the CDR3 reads CASNWGGQALFF. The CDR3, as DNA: TGTGCCAGTAATTGGGGCGGACAGGCTCTGTTTTTT.

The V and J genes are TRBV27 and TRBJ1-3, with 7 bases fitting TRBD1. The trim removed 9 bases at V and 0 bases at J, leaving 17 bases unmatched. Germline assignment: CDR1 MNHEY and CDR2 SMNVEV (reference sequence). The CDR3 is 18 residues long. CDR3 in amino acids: CARPTGAPPLPSGNTIYF. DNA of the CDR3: TGTGCCAGACCCACAGGGGCCCCCCCTCTCCCCTCTGGAAACACCATATATTTT.

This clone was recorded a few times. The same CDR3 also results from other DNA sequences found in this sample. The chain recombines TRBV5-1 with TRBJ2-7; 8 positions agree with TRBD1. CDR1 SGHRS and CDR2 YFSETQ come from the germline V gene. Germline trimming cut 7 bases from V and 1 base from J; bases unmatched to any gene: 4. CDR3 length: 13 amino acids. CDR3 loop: CASRQGASYEQYF. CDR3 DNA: TGCGCCAGCCGGCAGGGGGCTTCCTACGAGCAGTACTTC.

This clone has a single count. The CDR3 loop is CASSFRTSHNEQFF. The CDR3 DNA reads as TGTGCCAGCTCATTCCGGACTAGTCACAATGAGCAGTTCTTC. The chain carries TRBV7-2 and TRBJ2-1; 7 bases fit TRBD2. V trimming: 8 bases; J trimming: 5 bases; junction bases outside the gene matches: 9. The CDR3 has 14 residues. Germline V gene data show CDR1 as SGHTA and CDR2 as FQGNSA.

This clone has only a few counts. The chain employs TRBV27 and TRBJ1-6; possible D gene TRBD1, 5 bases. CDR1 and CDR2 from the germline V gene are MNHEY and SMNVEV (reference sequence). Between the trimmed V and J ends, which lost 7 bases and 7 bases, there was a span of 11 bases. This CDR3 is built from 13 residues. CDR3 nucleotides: TGTGCCAGCACCTCAGGGCCCAATTCACCCCTCCACTTT. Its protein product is CASTSGPNSPLHF.

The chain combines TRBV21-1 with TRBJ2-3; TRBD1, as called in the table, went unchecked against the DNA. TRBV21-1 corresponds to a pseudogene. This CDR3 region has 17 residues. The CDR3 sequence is CASSTRTGTGAPGAQYF. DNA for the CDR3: TGTGCCAGCAGCACAAGAACCGGGACAGGCGCCCCAGGTGCGCAGTATTTT.

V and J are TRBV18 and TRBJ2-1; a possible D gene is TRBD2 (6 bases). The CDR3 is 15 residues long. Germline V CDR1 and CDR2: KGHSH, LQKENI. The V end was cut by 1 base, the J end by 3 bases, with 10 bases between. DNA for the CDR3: TGTGCCAGCTCACCACAGCCGGGGGTCTACAATGAGCAGTTCTTC. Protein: CASSPQPGVYNEQFF.

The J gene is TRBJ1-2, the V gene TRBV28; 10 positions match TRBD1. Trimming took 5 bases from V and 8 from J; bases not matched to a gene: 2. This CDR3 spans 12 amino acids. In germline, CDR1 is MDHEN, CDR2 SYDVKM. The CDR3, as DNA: TGTGCCAGCAGTGGGACAGGGGAAGGCTACACCTTC. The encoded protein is CASSGTGEGYTF.

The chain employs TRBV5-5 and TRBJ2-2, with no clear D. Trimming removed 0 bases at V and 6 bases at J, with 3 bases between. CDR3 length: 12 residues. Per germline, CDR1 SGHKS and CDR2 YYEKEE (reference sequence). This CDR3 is CASSLGAGELFF. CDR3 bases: TGTGCCAGCAGCTTGGGAGCCGGGGAGCTGTTTTTT.

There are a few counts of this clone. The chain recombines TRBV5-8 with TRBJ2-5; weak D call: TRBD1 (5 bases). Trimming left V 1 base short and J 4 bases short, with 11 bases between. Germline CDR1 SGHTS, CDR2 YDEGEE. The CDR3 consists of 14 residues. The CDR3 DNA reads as TGTGCCAGCAGCTTGTTCCAGGGAAGAGAGACCCAGTACTTC. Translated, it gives CASSLFQGRETQYF.

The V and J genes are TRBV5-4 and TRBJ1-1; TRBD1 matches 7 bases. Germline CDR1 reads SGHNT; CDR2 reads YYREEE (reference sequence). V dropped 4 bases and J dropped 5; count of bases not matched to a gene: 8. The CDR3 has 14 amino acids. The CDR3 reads CASSEKQGITEAFF. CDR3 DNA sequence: TGTGCCAGCAGCGAGAAACAGGGGATAACTGAAGCTTTCTTT. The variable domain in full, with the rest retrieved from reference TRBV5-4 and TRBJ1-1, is ETGVTQSPTHLIKTRGQQVTLRCSSQSGHNTVSWYQQALGQGPQFIFQYYREEENGRGNFPPRFSGLQFPNYSSELNVNALELDDSALYLCASSEKQGITEAFFGQGTRLTVV.